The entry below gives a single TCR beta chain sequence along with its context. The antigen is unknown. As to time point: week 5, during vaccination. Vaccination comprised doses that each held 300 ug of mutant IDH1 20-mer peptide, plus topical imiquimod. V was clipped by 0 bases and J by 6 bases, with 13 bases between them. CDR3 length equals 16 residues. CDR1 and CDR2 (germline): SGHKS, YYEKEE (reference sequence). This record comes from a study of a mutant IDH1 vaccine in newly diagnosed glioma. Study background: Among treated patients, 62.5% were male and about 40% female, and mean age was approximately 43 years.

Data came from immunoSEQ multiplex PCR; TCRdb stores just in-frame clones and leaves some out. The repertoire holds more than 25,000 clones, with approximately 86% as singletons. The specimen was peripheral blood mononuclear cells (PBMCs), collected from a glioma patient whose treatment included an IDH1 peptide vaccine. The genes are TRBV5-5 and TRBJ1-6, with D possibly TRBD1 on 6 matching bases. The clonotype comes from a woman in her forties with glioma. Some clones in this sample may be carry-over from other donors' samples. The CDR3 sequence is CASSLAVRGANSPLHF. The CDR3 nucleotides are TGTGCCAGCAGCTTGGCGGTCAGGGGTGCTAATTCACCCCTCCACTTT.